Presented here are 3 T cell receptor beta chains from one specimen sequenced in a study. TCRdb re-analysed the 5' RACE reads in MiXCR, keeping a single row per CDR3 protein. The profile covers tens of thousands of distinct CDR3 sequences, with approximately 17% appearing a single time and 2.5% to 3% taken by the ten largest. The sequenced material came from naive CD4+ T cells sorted from a lymph node. Described subset: naive CD4+ T cells, CD4+CD45RA+CD25-. The receptors originated from a female donor with breast cancer.

This clonotype was seen once. The germline gene is not matched at one end of the junction; a read error may be the cause. In DNA form, the CDR3 reads TGTGCCAGCAGCCAGAGTTATGTAGATACGCTGTATTTT. The encoded protein is CASSQSYVDTLYF. J is TRBJ2-3 and V is TRBV3-1; D not certain. This CDR3 has 13 residues. Germline values: CDR1 LGHDT, CDR2 YNNKEL (reference sequence).

The chain links TRBV5-5 to TRBJ1-1, with a possible D match to TRBD1 (6 bases). Germline V CDR1 and CDR2: SGHKS, YYEKEE (reference sequence). The CDR3 has 12 amino acids. Trimming left V 1 base short and J 9 bases short, with 10 bases between. The CDR3 spells CASSLMGTKAFF. The CDR3 bases are TGTGCCAGCAGCTTGATGGGGACAAAAGCTTTCTTT.

The rearrangement uses TRBV6-2 or TRBV6-3 and TRBJ1-5; possible D gene TRBD1, 6 bases. V was trimmed by 8 bases and J by 1 base, leaving 15 bases between them. CDR1 and CDR2 from the germline V gene are MNHEY and SVGEGT. The CDR3 consists of 15 residues. CDR3 bases: TGTGCCAGCGGTAAATTGCAGGGGAGCAATCAGCCCCAGCATTTT. Protein: CASGKLQGSNQPQHF.